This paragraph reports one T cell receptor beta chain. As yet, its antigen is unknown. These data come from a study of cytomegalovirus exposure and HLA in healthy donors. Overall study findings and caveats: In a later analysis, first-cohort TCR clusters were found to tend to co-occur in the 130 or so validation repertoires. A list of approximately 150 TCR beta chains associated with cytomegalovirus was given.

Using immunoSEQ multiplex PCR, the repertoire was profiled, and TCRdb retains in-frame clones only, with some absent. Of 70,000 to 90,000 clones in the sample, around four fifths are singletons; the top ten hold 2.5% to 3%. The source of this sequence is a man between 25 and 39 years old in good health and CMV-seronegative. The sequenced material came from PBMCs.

CDR3 loop: CASSQLAGGPVYEQYF. DNA of the CDR3: TGTGCCAGCAGCCAATTAGCGGGGGGGCCGGTGTACGAGCAGTACTTC. The rearrangement links TRBV7-2 to TRBJ2-7; 11 nucleotides agree with TRBD2. The CDR3 totals 16 residues. The V and J ends lost 5 bases and 4 bases, in that order; junction bases with no gene match: 10. Germline V gives CDR1 SGHTA, CDR2 FQGNSA.